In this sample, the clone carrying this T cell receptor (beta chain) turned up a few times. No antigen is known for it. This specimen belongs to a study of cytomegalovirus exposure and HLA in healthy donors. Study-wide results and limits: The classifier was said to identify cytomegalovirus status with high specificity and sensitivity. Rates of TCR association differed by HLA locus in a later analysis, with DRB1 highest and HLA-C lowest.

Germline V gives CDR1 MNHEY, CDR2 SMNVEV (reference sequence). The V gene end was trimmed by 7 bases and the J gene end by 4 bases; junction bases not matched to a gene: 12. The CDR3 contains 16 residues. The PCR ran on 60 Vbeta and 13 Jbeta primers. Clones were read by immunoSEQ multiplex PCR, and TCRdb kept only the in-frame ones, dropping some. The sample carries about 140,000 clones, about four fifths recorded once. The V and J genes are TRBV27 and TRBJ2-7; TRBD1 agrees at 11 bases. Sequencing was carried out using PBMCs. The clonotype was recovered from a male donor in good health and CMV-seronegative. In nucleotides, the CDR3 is TGTGCCAGCATCAAGATCAAGGACAGGGGGCGGTACGAGCAGTACTTC. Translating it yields CASIKIKDRGRYEQYF.